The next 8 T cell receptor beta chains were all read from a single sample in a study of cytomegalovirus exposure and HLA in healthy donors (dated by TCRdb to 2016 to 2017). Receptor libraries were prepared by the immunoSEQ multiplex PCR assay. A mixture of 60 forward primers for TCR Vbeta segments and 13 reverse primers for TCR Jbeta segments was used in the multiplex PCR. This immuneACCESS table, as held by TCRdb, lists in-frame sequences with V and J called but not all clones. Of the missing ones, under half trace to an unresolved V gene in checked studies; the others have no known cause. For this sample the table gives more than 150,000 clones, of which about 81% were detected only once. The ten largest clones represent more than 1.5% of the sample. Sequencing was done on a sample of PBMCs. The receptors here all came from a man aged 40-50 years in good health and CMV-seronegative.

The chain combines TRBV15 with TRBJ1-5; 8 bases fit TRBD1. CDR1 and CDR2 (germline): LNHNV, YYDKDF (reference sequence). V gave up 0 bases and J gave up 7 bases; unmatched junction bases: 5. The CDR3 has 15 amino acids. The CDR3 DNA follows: TGTGCCACCAGCAGAGATCGGACAGGGATGCAGCCCCAGCATTTT. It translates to CATSRDRTGMQPQHF. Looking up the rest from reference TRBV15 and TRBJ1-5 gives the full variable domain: DAMVIQNPRYQVTQFGKPVTLSCSQTLNHNVMYWYQQKSSQAPKLLFHYYDKDFNNEADTPDNFQSRRPNTSFCFLDIRSPGLGDTAMYLCATSRDRTGMQPQHFGDGTRLSIL.

CDR3 bases: TGTGCCAGCTCATATGCCCCGGACAGGGGGTCAATAGAGACCCAGTACTTC. Amino acid sequence: CASSYAPDRGSIETQYF. This chain joins TRBV18 and TRBJ2-5; TRBD1 matches 10 bases. The CDR3 sequence is 17 residues long. Trimming took 5 bases from V and 4 from J; bases not matched to a gene: 13. In germline, CDR1 is KGHSH, CDR2 LQKENI.

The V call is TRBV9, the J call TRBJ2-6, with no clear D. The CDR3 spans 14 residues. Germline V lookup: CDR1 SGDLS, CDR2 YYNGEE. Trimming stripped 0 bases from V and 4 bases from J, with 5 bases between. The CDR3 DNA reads TGTGCCAGCAGCGTAGGGCCCGGGGCCAACGTCCTGACTTTC. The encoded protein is CASSVGPGANVLTF.

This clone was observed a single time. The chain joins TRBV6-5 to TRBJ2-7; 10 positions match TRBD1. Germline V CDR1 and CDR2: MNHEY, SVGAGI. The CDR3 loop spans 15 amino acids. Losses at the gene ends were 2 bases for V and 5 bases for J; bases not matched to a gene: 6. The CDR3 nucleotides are TGTGCCAGCAGTTACACCGGGACAGGGGACCACGAGCAGTACTTC. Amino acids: CASSYTGTGDHEQYF.

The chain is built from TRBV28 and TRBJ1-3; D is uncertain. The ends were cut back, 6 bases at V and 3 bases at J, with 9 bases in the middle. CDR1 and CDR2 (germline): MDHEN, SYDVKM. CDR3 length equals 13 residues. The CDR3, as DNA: TGTGCCAGCAGCCCAGGAGGTGGAAACACCATATATTTT. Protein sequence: CASSPGGGNTIYF.

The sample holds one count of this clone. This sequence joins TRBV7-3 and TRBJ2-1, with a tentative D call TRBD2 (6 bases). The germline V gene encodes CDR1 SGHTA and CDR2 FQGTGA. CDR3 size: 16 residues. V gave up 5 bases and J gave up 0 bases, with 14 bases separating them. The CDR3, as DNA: TGTGCCAGCAGCCAGGGCGGGACTCGCTCCTACAATGAGCAGTTCTTC. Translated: CASSQGGTRSYNEQFF. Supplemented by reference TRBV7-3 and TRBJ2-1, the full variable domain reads GAGVSQTPSNKVTEKGKYVELRCDPISGHTALYWYRQSLGQGPEFLIYFQGTGAADDSGLPNDRFFAVRPEGSVSTLKIQRTERGDSAVYLCASSQGGTRSYNEQFFGPGTRLTVL.

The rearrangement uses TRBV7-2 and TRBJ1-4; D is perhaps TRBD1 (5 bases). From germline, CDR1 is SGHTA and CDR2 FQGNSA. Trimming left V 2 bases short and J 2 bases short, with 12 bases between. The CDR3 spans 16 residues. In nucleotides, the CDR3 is TGTGCCAGCAGCTTACAGGGCGCAGGTACTAATGAAAAACTGTTTTTT. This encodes CASSLQGAGTNEKLFF.

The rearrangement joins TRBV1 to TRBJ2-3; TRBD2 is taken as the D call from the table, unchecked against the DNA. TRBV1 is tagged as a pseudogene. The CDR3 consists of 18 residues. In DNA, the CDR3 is TGCACCAGCAGCCAAAACGGGACTAGCGGGAGTTTTATCGGTACGCAGTATTTT. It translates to CTSSQNGTSGSFIGTQYF.